This entry features one T cell receptor beta chain sequence. This clone turned up a few times. This receptor's antigen is unknown. Per-base qualities were not stored, and no clone one base away is much larger. Trimming takes 6 bases off V and 6 bases off J; junction bases not matched to a gene: 4. The CDR3 has 14 amino acids, counting the end cysteine and phenylalanine. The read is trimmed to its CDR3 DNA, 42 bases read in frame from base 1. The germline V gene gives CDR1 as MNHEY and CDR2 as SVGAGI. The sample is drawn from a study of shared clonotypes between healthy human individuals (dated by TCRdb to the early 2020s). Some background on the complete study: The cohort included three men and a couple of women between 18 and 49 years of age. For each donor, CD4 naive and CD4 memory were each run on three plates, CD8 naive on two plates, and CD8 memory on one plate. Blood TCR repertoires of roughly 5 healthy adults were deeply sequenced to estimate repertoire size and the extent of clonotype sharing between individuals. To increase sequencing depth and limit assay-specific biases, different laboratories used diverse techniques to prepare libraries and sequence TCR repertoires. Per donor, leukapheresis produced somewhere between about 0.85 and 9.5 billion PBMCs.

Paper-wide results and their limitations: Sharing across several donors was observed for roughly 5.4% of naive CD4, 3.5% of naive CD8, roughly 2.3% of memory CD4, and about 0.39% of memory CD8 clonotypes. The genetic and exposure-history diversity represented was limited by the small number of donors. Higher generation probabilities were observed for clonotypes shared by all four sorted-subset donors than for non-shared clonotypes. Rarefaction of sorted-subset datasets indicated incomplete sequencing despite the large sequencing depth. Sampling was limited to blood, and TCR repertoires in tissue likely differ from TCR repertoires in blood. Naive subsets generally had larger estimated clonotype richness than memory subsets. Pairwise subsampling indicated that sequencing depth was expected to affect the degree of clonotype sharing among donors.

Using the deep immunoSEQ assay, TCR CDR3 regions were amplified from genomic DNA by multiplex PCR. Extracted genomic DNA from each cell subset was spread evenly across all wells of several immunoSEQ 96-well plates, with each plate serving as a replicate. Each replicate PCR for sorted subsets received around 200 ng genomic DNA, equal to about 30,000 T cell genomes. The purified libraries were quantified using a Qubit 3.0 fluorometer, sized with a Bioanalyzer 2100, and then quantified again using the KAPA Library Quantification kit. Each immunoSEQ 96-well plate was sequenced on its own single-read 150-cycle Illumina NextSeq 550 flow cell. The original pipeline was this. Because the immunoSEQ output held only junctional sequences and lacked quality scores, the filtering could not match the filtering applied to full-length reads. To assign V/J genes and CDR3, sequences were annotated against IMGT germline references using PyIR, a Python wrapper for IgBLAST v1.9. Any read was removed if the V/J assignment was weak (E-value above 1e-6), the CDR3 was missing, or the read contained stop codons, out-of-frame junctions, or ambiguous translated residues. A V3J clonotype was defined by an identical inferred V gene, J gene, and CDR3 amino acid sequence. The percentage overlap between two repertoires was calculated by dividing the number of shared unique clonotypes by the size of the smaller repertoire. Three approaches were used to assess repertoire richness: RTK rarefaction, the Chao1 estimator, and Recon v2.1 estimates of unobserved clonotypes. Generation probabilities for all TCRbeta clonotypes obtained by the gDNA method from a handful of donors were computed using OLGA. TCRdb retrieved this table from immuneACCESS and kept in-frame rearrangements only. Not all clones are present; in checked studies, unresolved V genes account for under half, and no reason is known for the remainder. V and J calls and clone size are those listed in that table; D and trimming were worked out from the DNA. The sample contains around 100,000 clones, roughly 70% of them found a single time. The ten largest make up around 26% of the sample.

Donors were healthy HIV-negative adults with no recently reported acute infections or vaccinations. All donors were Caucasian adults living in Nashville, Tennessee, USA. CD8 memory samples consisted of magnetically selected CD45RO+ cells combined with CCR7-negative CD45RA+ effector memory (TemRA) cells. Blood was collected by leukapheresis, and PBMCs were isolated by Ficoll-Histopaque density gradient centrifugation and then cryopreserved in liquid nitrogen vapor phase. Analytical flow cytometry was used to check the purity and quantity of each magnetically sorted T cell population. Genomic DNA was isolated from each sorted fraction and quantified by UV absorbance on a Nanodrop 2000c.

This clonotype was sampled from a woman aged 25-40 years in good health. Recombination connected TRBV6-5 to TRBJ2-1; 11 nucleotides in the junction match TRBD2. The sample taken for sequencing was memory CD8+ T cells sorted from blood. The label giving this sample's cell subset or site can be read as: CD45RO+ cells pooled with CCR7-negative TemRA cells. The nucleotide sequence is given as TGTGCCAGCAGCCCCGGGACTAGCGGCAATGAGCAGTTCTTC. It translates as CASSPGTSGNEQFF.